This T cell receptor beta chain was recovered during a study of technical replicates of blood from several donors. TCRdb keeps only in-frame clones here, not all; method: immunoSEQ multiplex PCR. This table has around 65,000 clones, around 85% appearing once. The CDR3 is made up of 16 amino acids. The V and J ends lost 3 bases and 0 bases, in that order; junction bases with no gene match: 2. Germline V CDR1 and CDR2: LNHDA, SQIVND (reference sequence). V gene TRBV19 combines with J gene TRBJ1-6, with TRBD1 matching over 7 bases. Input material: PBMCs. The receptor was isolated from a human donor in good health. Some clones in this sample may be carry-over from other donors' samples. The CDR3 sequence is CASSIRGSSYNSPLHF. The CDR3 nucleotides are TGTGCCAGTAGTATCAGGGGGAGCTCCTATAATTCACCCCTCCACTTT.